The 15 T cell receptor beta chains in this list originate from one sample, sequenced in a study of T cell responses to AZD1222 COVID-19 vaccine. Generated by immunoSEQ multiplex PCR, the TCRdb table keeps only in-frame clones and is missing some. The table has tens of thousands of clones, approximately 81% seen once. Sample: peripheral blood, taken on day 0 of AZD1222 vaccination. The receptor source for this set is an adult in good health.

This clone has only a few counts. As DNA, the CDR3 is TGTGCTAGTGGTTTGATCAACCGGGACAGGAGAGGCGAAGATCAGCCCCAGCATTTT. This gives the protein CASGLINRDRRGEDQPQHF. The V and J genes are TRBV12-5 and TRBJ1-5; 8 bases match TRBD1. The CDR3 is made up of 19 amino acids. V gave up 2 bases and J gave up 5 bases; unmatched junction bases: 17. Germline lookup yields CDR1 LGHNT and CDR2 FRNRAP.

The chain employs TRBV27 and TRBJ1-5; D is undetermined. In germline, CDR1 is MNHEY, CDR2 SMNVEV (reference sequence). The CDR3 spans 14 residues. V dropped 3 bases and J dropped 6 bases, with 12 bases sitting between them. The CDR3 spells CASSFSPGGQPQHF. The DNA of the CDR3 is TGTGCCAGCAGTTTTTCGCCCGGAGGTCAGCCCCAGCATTTT.

This clone was detected a few times. This chain links TRBV7-9 with TRBJ1-5, with unresolved D. The CDR3 is made up of 10 amino acids. Between the trimmed V and J ends, which lost 7 bases and 9 bases, there was a span of 7 bases. Per germline, CDR1 SEHNR and CDR2 FQNEAQ (reference sequence). CDR3 nucleotide sequence: TGTGCCAGCACCCCGGGGCCCCAGCATTTT. Protein: CASTPGPQHF.

This chain joins TRBV15 and TRBJ2-3; D unresolved. The length of the CDR3 is 14 residues. Germline-derived CDR1 and CDR2 are LNHNV and YYDKDF (reference sequence). V was shortened by 5 bases and J by 6 bases, with 15 bases between the two germline ends. CDR3 loop: CATSEAGVRDTQYF. CDR3 coding DNA: TGTGCCACCAGCGAGGCTGGAGTTAGGGATACGCAGTATTTT.

The count of this clone is one. This chain links TRBV21-1 with TRBJ1-1; the tabulated D call, TRBD1, remains unverified against the DNA. TRBV21-1 is a recognized pseudogene. This CDR3 comprises 14 residues. The CDR3 nucleotides are TGTGCCAGCAGCAAATGGGGGGACAGGCCAAAAGCTTTCTTT. It codes for CASSKWGDRPKAFF.

In regard to this clone: A read error may account for a junction end that differs from germline. At the DNA level, this CDR3 is encoded by other sequences in the same sample as well. The chain has TRBV5-1 and TRBJ2-5, with D uncertain. Per germline, CDR1 SGHRS and CDR2 YFSETQ. CDR3 length: 14 amino acids. DNA of the CDR3: TGCGCCAGCAGCTCAATGGACCCTCAAGAGACTCAGTACTTC. It translates to CASSSMDPQETQYF.

The chain couples TRBV29-1 to TRBJ2-3; possibly TRBD2 for D (5 bases). The germline CDR1 and CDR2 sequences are SQVTM and ANQGSEA. The ends were cut back, 5 bases at V and 6 bases at J, with 12 bases in the middle. CDR3 length equals 12 residues. The CDR3 reads CSVKDGEDTQYF. CDR3 sequence (DNA): TGCAGCGTTAAGGACGGGGAGGATACGCAGTATTTT.

The chain uses TRBV7-9 and TRBJ1-4, with TRBD1 matching 9 bases. The length of the CDR3 is 14 residues. V shed 3 bases, J shed 5 bases, and the junction held 1 base outside the gene matches. Germline values: CDR1 SEHNR, CDR2 FQNEAQ (reference sequence). The CDR3 loop reads CASSFGTGNEKLFF. The CDR3 DNA sequence: TGTGCCAGCAGCTTCGGGACAGGGAATGAAAAACTGTTTTTT. The full variable domain, in which reference TRBV7-9 and TRBJ1-4 provide the parts outside the CDR3, is DTGVSQNPRHKITKRGQNVTFRCDPISEHNRLYWYRQTLGQGPEFLTYFQNEAQLEKSRLLSDRFSAERPKGSFSTLEIQRTEQGDSAMYLCASSFGTGNEKLFFGSGTQLSVL.

This clone appeared once. V gene TRBV5-8 combines with J gene TRBJ1-2; D unclear. CDR3 length: 12 residues. Trimming shortened V by 3 bases and J by 9 bases, and 12 bases separated the two germline ends. CDR1 and CDR2 (germline): SGHTS, YDEGEE. The CDR3 loop reads CASSWTSESYTF. The CDR3 DNA follows: TGTGCCAGCAGCTGGACGTCTGAGAGCTACACCTTC.

V usage is TRBV6-5 and J usage is TRBJ1-6; TRBD1 might be the D (5 bases). This CDR3 contains 15 residues. Looked up from germline, CDR1 is MNHEY and CDR2 is SVGAGI. Trimming cost V 5 bases and J 8 bases, with 16 bases left between them. The CDR3 region has the DNA TGTGCCAGCAGTATACAGGTCATCGCGGATTCACCCCTCCACTTT. This sequence encodes CASSIQVIADSPLHF.

The chain joins TRBV10-3 to TRBJ2-7; D not certain. The CDR3 has 13 residues. Trimming removed 2 bases from V and 2 bases from J, with 7 bases in between. Germline CDR1 ENHRY, CDR2 SYGVKD. The CDR3 sequence: CAISEAGTYEQYF. Here the CDR3 DNA reads TGTGCCATCAGTGAGGCCGGAACCTACGAGCAGTACTTC.

The V gene is TRBV7-2, the J gene TRBJ2-1; D is ambiguous. V gave up 1 base and J gave up 4 bases, with 14 bases separating them. The CDR3 totals 16 residues. From germline, CDR1 is SGHTA and CDR2 FQGNSA. For the CDR3, the DNA is TGTGCCAGCAGCTTAGTGGCGGTGGTTAGGTACAATGAGCAGTTCTTC. It encodes CASSLVAVVRYNEQFF.

The genes are TRBV7-2 and TRBJ2-3, with a weak D call TRBD2 (7 bases). Germline V gene data show CDR1 as SGHTA and CDR2 as FQGNSA. The V end lost 2 bases, the J end lost 2 bases, and 23 bases lay between the germline ends. The CDR3 contains 19 residues. The CDR3, as DNA: TGTGCCAGCAGCTTACTCTCACCGGCCGGGGGGCCATACACAGATACGCAGTATTTT. This translates into CASSLLSPAGGPYTDTQYF. Filled out from reference TRBV7-2 and TRBJ2-3, the complete variable domain reads GAGVSQSPSNKVTEKGKDVELRCDPISGHTALYWYRQSLGQGLEFLIYFQGNSAPDKSGLPSDRFSAERTGGSVSTLTIQRTQQEDSAVYLCASSLLSPAGGPYTDTQYFGPGTRLTVL.

The chain recombines TRBV3-1 (or the pseudogene TRBV3-2) with TRBJ2-2; no reliable D call. Germline loops: CDR1 LGHDT, CDR2 YNNKEL (reference sequence). The V end lost 7 bases, the J end lost 0 bases, and 9 bases lay between the germline ends. The CDR3 spans 14 residues. CDR3 protein: CASTVGPNTGELFF. The CDR3 DNA sequence: TGTGCCAGCACCGTTGGTCCGAACACCGGGGAGCTGTTTTTT.

This clone has only one observation. The chain is built from TRBV5-8 and TRBJ2-3, with a tentative D call TRBD1 (7 bases). The CDR3 sequence is 15 residues long. V lost 4 bases, J lost 1 base, and 13 bases lay in between. Germline V gene data show CDR1 as SGHTS and CDR2 as YDEGEE. This CDR3 reads CASSARGEGTDTQYF. The CDR3 DNA sequence: TGTGCCAGCAGCGCCAGGGGGGAAGGCACAGATACGCAGTATTTT.